The 14 T cell receptor beta chains presented below share a single source sample, sequenced in a study of OX40 agonist ivuxolimab in advanced cancers. Here immunoSEQ multiplex PCR was the method, and the copy in TCRdb shows in-frame clones only, minus some. The table shows 70,000 to 95,000 clones, with approximately 90% occurring only once. Sequenced here: CD4+ or CD8+ T cells sorted from blood, sampled in a trial of the OX40 agonist ivuxolimab. The receptors were gathered from an adult with an advanced solid tumor such as melanoma, head and neck, liver or kidney cancer.

The chain couples TRBV21-1 to TRBJ1-4; no DNA check was done on the table's D call, TRBD1. TRBV21-1 is a pseudogene locus. The CDR3 has 15 amino acids. CDR3 DNA sequence: TGTGCCAGCAGCAAAGGGGCTCCCGTGGATGAAAAACTGTTTTTT. Translating it yields CASSKGAPVDEKLFF.

This clone was counted once. The chain employs TRBV6-5 and TRBJ1-2; D may be TRBD1 (5 bases). This CDR3 is 14 amino acids long. Germline-derived CDR1 and CDR2 are MNHEY and SVGAGI. V dropped 6 bases and J dropped 3 bases, with 14 bases sitting between them. CDR3 residues: CASRSPGPHYGYTF. Here the CDR3 DNA reads TGTGCCAGCAGATCGCCGGGACCGCACTATGGCTACACCTTC.

The chain combines TRBV19 with TRBJ2-5; no clear D gene. The CDR3 spans 15 residues. Germline CDR1 LNHDA, CDR2 SQIVND (reference sequence). The V end was cut by 0 bases, the J end by 0 bases, with 8 bases between. The CDR3 sequence: CASSIDLSYQETQYF. The CDR3 nucleotides are TGTGCCAGTAGTATAGACCTTTCTTACCAAGAGACCCAGTACTTC.

The CDR3 is CTSRRCAQSRANVLTF. In DNA form, the CDR3 reads TGCACCAGCAGGCGTTGTGCACAAAGTCGGGCCAACGTCCTGACTTTC. The gene calls are TRBV1 and TRBJ2-6. TRBV1 is an annotated pseudogene. This CDR3 has 16 amino acids.

The chain combines TRBV6-1 with TRBJ1-2; maybe TRBD1 (5 bases). V was cut by 5 bases and J by 7 bases, with 14 bases left in between. CDR3 length: 13 amino acids. Germline V gene sequence: CDR1 MNHNS, CDR2 SASEGT. This CDR3 is CASSLDNKGGYTF. CDR3 coding DNA: TGTGCCAGCAGTCTGGACAACAAGGGTGGCTACACCTTC.

The rearrangement links TRBV19 to TRBJ1-4, with D unclear. Trimming cost V 5 bases and J 8 bases, with 9 bases left between them. The CDR3 is made up of 12 amino acids. Germline lookup yields CDR1 LNHDA and CDR2 SQIVND (reference sequence). CDR3 nucleotide sequence: TGTGCCAGTAGTGTACCCACGGAAAAACTGTTTTTT. It encodes CASSVPTEKLFF.

This chain links TRBV4-1 with TRBJ1-4; tentatively, D is TRBD1 (5 bases). The V and J ends lost 4 bases and 0 bases respectively, with 12 bases between them. The CDR3 length is 16 residues. Germline assignment: CDR1 MGHRA and CDR2 YSYEKL. The CDR3 nucleotides read TGCGCCAGCAGCCGAGACAGTACGGCAACTAATGAAAAACTGTTTTTT. Protein: CASSRDSTATNEKLFF.

The rearrangement joins TRBV19 to TRBJ2-5, with D possibly being TRBD1 (6 bases). Germline CDR1 is LNHDA and CDR2 is SQIVND (reference sequence). The CDR3 is 13 amino acids. With 5 bases removed from V and 7 bases from J, the gap between germline ends came to 14 bases. CDR3 residues: CASSGDTLRTQYF. DNA for the CDR3: TGTGCCAGTAGTGGGGACACCCTTCGGACCCAGTACTTC.

This clone was picked up one time. This chain joins TRBV6-1 and TRBJ1-4, with D tentatively TRBD1 (6 bases). This CDR3 contains 14 residues. The V gene's germline CDR1 is MNHNS and CDR2 SASEGT. V shed 2 bases and J shed 12 bases, with 16 bases lying between them. The CDR3 reads CASSETINPGELFF. CDR3 DNA: TGTGCCAGCAGTGAAACCATCAACCCAGGGGAACTGTTTTTT.

The chain couples TRBV5-6 to TRBJ1-2, with 8 bases that match TRBD1. J gave up 1 base and V 2 bases, and 10 bases lay outside the gene matches. Germline V gene sequence: CDR1 SGHDT, CDR2 YYEEEE. CDR3 size: 17 residues. CDR3 in DNA: TGTGCCAGCAGCTTCGGACAGGGAGGAAGATATAACTATGGCTACACCTTC. This encodes CASSFGQGGRYNYGYTF.

The chain combines TRBV7-8 with TRBJ2-7; possibly TRBD1 or TRBD2 for D (5 bases each). Trimming left V 0 bases short and J 4 bases short, with 7 bases between. This CDR3 is 13 amino acids long. The V gene's germline CDR1 is SGHVS and CDR2 FQNEAQ. CDR3 coding DNA: TGTGCCAGCAGCTTAGCCGAGGGGTACGAGCAGTACTTC. The encoded protein is CASSLAEGYEQYF.

The genes are TRBV25-1 and TRBJ2-7; D gene uncertain. CDR1 is MGHDK, CDR2 SYGVNS, per germline. Trimming removed 6 bases at V and 1 base at J, with 10 bases between. CDR3 length: 13 amino acids. As DNA, the CDR3 is TGTGCCAGCAGAGGGCAGGAGTCCTACGAGCAGTACTTC. Translation: CASRGQESYEQYF.

The chain carries TRBV5-4 and TRBJ1-2, with D maybe TRBD1 (5 bases). The germline gives CDR1 SGHNT, CDR2 YYREEE (reference sequence). This CDR3 spans 15 amino acids. The V and J ends lost 7 bases and 7 bases respectively, with 23 bases between them. CDR3 DNA: TGTGCCAGCGTCCGCCGGGGGAGGCTGGTTCCTGGCTACACCTTC. It is translated as CASVRRGRLVPGYTF.

The rearrangement uses TRBV12-5 and TRBJ2-1, with 9 bases matching TRBD1. Germline CDR1 reads LGHNT; CDR2 reads FRNRAP. J gave up 2 bases and V 2 bases, and 1 base lay outside the gene matches. This CDR3 spans 15 amino acids. This chain's CDR3 is CASGLRTGAYNEQFF. The CDR3 bases are TGTGCTAGTGGTTTGAGGACAGGGGCCTACAATGAGCAGTTCTTC.